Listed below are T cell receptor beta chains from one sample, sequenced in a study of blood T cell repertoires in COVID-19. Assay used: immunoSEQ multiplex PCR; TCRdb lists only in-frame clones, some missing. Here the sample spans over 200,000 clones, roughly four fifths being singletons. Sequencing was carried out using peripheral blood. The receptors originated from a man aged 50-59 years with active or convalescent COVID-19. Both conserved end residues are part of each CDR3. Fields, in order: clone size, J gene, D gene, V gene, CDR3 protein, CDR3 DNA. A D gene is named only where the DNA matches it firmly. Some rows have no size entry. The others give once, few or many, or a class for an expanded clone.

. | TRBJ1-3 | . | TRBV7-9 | CASGLGSTGNTIYF | TGTGCCAGTGGCTTAGGGAGTACTGGAAACACCATATATTTT
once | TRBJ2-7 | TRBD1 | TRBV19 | CASSRGQGYEQYF | TGTGCCAGTAGTAGAGGACAGGGCTACGAGCAGTACTTC
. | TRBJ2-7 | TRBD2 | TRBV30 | CAWSKLAGGFYEQYF | TGTGCCTGGAGTAAGCTAGCGGGGGGTTTCTACGAGCAGTACTTC
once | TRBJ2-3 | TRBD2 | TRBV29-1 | CSVLAGARGGTDTQYF | TGCAGCGTGCTAGCGGGGGCGCGGGGTGGTACAGATACGCAGTATTTT
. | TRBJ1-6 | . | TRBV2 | CASNLGAYNSPLHF | TGTGCCAGCAACCTCGGGGCCTATAATTCACCCCTCCACTTT
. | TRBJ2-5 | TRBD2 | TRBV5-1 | CASSLTSGQETQYF | TGCGCCAGCAGTTTGACTAGCGGGCAAGAGACCCAGTACTTC
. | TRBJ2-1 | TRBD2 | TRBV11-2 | CASSPVRLAGREQFF | TGTGCCAGCAGCCCGGTAAGACTAGCGGGAAGGGAGCAGTTCTTC
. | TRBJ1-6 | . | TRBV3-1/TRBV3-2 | CASSPLGNSPLHF | TGTGCCAGCAGTCCACTAGGTAATTCACCCCTCCACTTT
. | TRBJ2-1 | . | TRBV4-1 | CASSQDRVRGNEQFF | TGCGCCAGCAGCCAAGATCGGGTACGCGGCAATGAGCAGTTCTTC
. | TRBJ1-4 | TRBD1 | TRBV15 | CATSRALSRGTAFSNPTNEKLFF | TGTGCCACCAGCAGAGCACTGTCTCGAGGGACAGCCTTTTCTAATCCAACTAATGAAAAACTGTTTTTT
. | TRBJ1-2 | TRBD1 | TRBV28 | CASSLPGQGYGYTF | TGTGCCAGCAGCCTGCCGGGACAGGGGTATGGCTACACCTTC
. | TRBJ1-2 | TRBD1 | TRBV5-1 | CASTPGTGPYGYTF | TGCGCCAGCACCCCGGGGACAGGGCCCTATGGCTACACCTTC
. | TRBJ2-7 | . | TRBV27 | CASSSRGLSYEQYF | TGTGCCAGCAGTTCCCGAGGGCTCTCCTACGAGCAGTACTTC
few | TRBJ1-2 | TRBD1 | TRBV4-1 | CASSQAIRQGNYGYTF | TGCGCCAGCAGCCAAGCGATACGACAGGGGAACTATGGCTACACCTTC
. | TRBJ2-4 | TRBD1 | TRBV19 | CASSTGQLNIQYF | TGTGCCAGTAGTACGGGACAGTTAAACATTCAGTACTTC
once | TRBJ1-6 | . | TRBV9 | CARIITGRDSPLHF | TGTGCCAGGATAATAACAGGTAGAGACTCACCCCTCCACTTT